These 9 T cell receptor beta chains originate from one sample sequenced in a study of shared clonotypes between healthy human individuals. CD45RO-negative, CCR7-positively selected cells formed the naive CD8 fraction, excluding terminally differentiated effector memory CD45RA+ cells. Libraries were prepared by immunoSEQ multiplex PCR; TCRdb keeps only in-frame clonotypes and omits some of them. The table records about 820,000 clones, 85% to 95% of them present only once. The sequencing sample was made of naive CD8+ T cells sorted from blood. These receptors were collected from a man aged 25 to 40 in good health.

The CDR3 is CASAPLGFPNEQFF. Here the CDR3 DNA reads TGTGCCAGCGCCCCACTGGGGTTCCCCAATGAGCAGTTCTTC. V and J are TRBV11-2 and TRBJ2-1; D is unclear. Per germline, CDR1 SGHAT and CDR2 FQNNGV. Between the trimmed V and J ends, which lost 8 bases and 6 bases, there was a span of 17 bases. The CDR3 totals 14 residues.

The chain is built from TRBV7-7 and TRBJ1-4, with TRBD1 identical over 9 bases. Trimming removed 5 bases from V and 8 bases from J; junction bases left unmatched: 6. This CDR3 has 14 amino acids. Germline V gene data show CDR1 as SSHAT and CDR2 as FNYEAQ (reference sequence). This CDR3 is CASSRDREEEKLFF. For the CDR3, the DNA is TGTGCCAGCAGCCGGGACAGGGAGGAAGAAAAACTGTTTTTT.

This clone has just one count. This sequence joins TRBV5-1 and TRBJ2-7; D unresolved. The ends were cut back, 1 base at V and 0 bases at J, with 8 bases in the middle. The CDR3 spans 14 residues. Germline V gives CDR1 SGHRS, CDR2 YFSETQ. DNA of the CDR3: TGCGCCAGCAGCTTGCGTGGCTACTCCTACGAGCAGTACTTC. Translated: CASSLRGYSYEQYF.

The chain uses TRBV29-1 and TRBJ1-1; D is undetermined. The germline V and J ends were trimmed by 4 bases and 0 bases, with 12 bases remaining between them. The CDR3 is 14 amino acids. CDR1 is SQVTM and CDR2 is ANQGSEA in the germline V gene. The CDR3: CSVGFSSLNTEAFF. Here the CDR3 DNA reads TGCAGCGTTGGTTTTTCGTCGCTGAACACTGAAGCTTTCTTT. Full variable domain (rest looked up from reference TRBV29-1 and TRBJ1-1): SAVISQKPSRDICQRGTSLTIQCQVDSQVTMMFWYRQQPGQSLTLIATANQGSEATYESGFVIDKFPISRPNLTFSTLTVSNMSPEDSSIYLCSVGFSSLNTEAFFGQGTRLTVV.

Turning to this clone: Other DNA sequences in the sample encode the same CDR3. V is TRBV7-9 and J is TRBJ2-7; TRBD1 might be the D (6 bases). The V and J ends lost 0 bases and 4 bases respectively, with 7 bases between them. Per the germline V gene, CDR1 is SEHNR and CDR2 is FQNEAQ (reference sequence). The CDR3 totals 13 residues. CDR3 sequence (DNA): TGTGCCAGCAGCTTAGCGGACAGTTACGAGCAGTACTTC. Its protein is CASSLADSYEQYF.

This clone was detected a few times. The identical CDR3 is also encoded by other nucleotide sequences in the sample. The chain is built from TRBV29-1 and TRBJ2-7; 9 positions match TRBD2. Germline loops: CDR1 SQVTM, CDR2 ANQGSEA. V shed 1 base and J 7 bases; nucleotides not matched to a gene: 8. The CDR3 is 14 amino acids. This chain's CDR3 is CSVEGLAGENEQYF. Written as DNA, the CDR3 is TGCAGCGTTGAAGGGTTAGCGGGAGAAAATGAGCAGTACTTC.

The CDR3 nucleotides are TGCAGCGTTTCCTGGACAGGGGAAGGGGCCGGGGAGCTGTTTTTT. Residues: CSVSWTGEGAGELFF. The genes are TRBV29-1 and TRBJ2-2, with TRBD1 matching over 9 bases. Germline CDR1 is SQVTM and CDR2 is ANQGSEA. Unmatched junction bases numbered 10, after V lost 5 bases and J lost 6 bases. The CDR3 runs to 15 residues.

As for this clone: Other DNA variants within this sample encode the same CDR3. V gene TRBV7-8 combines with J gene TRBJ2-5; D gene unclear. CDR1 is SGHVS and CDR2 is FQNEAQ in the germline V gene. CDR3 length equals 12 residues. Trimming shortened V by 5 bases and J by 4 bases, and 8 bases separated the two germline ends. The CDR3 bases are TGTGCCAGCAGCCCTACGGGAGAGACCCAGTACTTC. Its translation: CASSPTGETQYF. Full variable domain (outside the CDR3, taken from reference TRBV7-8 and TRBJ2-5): GAGVSQSPRYKVAKRGQDVALRCDPISGHVSLFWYQQALGQGPEFLTYFQNEAQLDKSGLPSDRFFAERPEGSVSTLKIQRTQQEDSAVYLCASSPTGETQYFGPGTRLLVL.

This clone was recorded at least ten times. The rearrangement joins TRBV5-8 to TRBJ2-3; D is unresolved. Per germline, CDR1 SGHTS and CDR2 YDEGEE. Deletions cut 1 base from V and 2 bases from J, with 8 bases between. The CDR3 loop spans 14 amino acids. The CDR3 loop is CASSLIEATDTQYF. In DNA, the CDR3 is TGTGCCAGCAGCTTGATCGAGGCCACAGATACGCAGTATTTT.